The next 7 T cell receptor beta chains were all read from a single sample in a study of siplizumab effects on memory and regulatory T cells. Assay used: immunoSEQ multiplex PCR; TCRdb lists only in-frame clones, some missing. The table shows 100,000 or so clones, with around 90% occurring only once. Source material: CD4+ T cells sorted from blood. These receptors all come from a human donor in good health.

V and J are TRBV15 and TRBJ2-5, with D perhaps TRBD1 or TRBD2 (5 bases each). Germline CDR1 is LNHNV and CDR2 is YYDKDF (reference sequence). The CDR3 covers 14 residues. Trimming left V 1 base short and J 5 bases short, with 11 bases between. CDR3 amino acids: CATSRAGQLETQYF. The CDR3, as DNA: TGTGCCACCAGCAGAGCGGGGCAGCTGGAGACCCAGTACTTC.

This chain uses TRBV6-1 with TRBJ2-3, with D perhaps matching TRBD1 (6 bases). Trimming took 2 bases from V and 6 from J, leaving 18 bases between them. This CDR3 is built from 16 residues. The germline V gene encodes CDR1 MNHNS and CDR2 SASEGT. The CDR3 loop reads CASSERPPGATDTQYF. CDR3 DNA sequence: TGTGCCAGCAGTGAACGACCTCCAGGGGCCACGGATACGCAGTATTTT.

This rearrangement joins TRBV11-3 to TRBJ2-2; no definite D call. Looked up from germline, CDR1 is SGHNT and CDR2 is YENEEA. The CDR3 length is 14 residues. Between the trimmed V and J ends, which lost 1 base and 0 bases, there was a span of 3 bases. CDR3 nucleotides: TGTGCCAGCAGCTTAGTGGCGAACACCGGGGAGCTGTTTTTT. This translates into CASSLVANTGELFF.

This sequence joins TRBV15 and TRBJ1-5, with no clear D. Germline CDR1 LNHNV, CDR2 YYDKDF (reference sequence). Trimming pared 0 bases from V and 3 bases from J, leaving 9 bases between. The CDR3 sequence is 15 residues long. This CDR3 is CATSRDLGLNQPQHF. The CDR3 coding sequence is TGTGCCACCAGCAGAGATCTGGGCCTCAATCAGCCCCAGCATTTT.

The gene calls are TRBV11-2 and TRBJ2-1; the match to TRBD2 covers 7 bases. This CDR3 spans 15 amino acids. Germline V gene data show CDR1 as SGHAT and CDR2 as FQNNGV. The V gene end was trimmed by 5 bases and the J gene end by 10 bases; junction bases not matched to a gene: 14. The CDR3 bases are TGTGCCAGCAGCCGAGCGGGACTGGAGATCGGGGAGCAGTTCTTC. The encoded protein is CASSRAGLEIGEQFF.

This chain joins TRBV7-9 and TRBJ2-7; unclear D gene. CDR3 length: 11 amino acids. CDR1 is SEHNR, CDR2 FQNEAQ, per germline (reference sequence). V lost 5 bases and J lost 5, with 7 bases in between. The CDR3 protein is CASSLGDEQYF. The CDR3 DNA is TGTGCCAGCAGCCTCGGCGACGAGCAGTACTTC.

This chain joins TRBV19 and TRBJ2-5; 9 positions match TRBD2. The CDR3 contains 19 residues. Trimming cost V 1 base and J 1 base; bases outside gene matches: 13. The germline gives CDR1 LNHDA, CDR2 SQIVND (reference sequence). In nucleotides, the CDR3 is TGTGCCAGTAGTATAGGCGCCATGAGCGGGAGGACCGTCCAAGAGACCCAGTACTTC. This sequence encodes CASSIGAMSGRTVQETQYF.